The rows below give T cell receptor beta chains drawn from one sample of a study of shared clonotypes between healthy human individuals. Sequenced by immunoSEQ multiplex PCR; TCRdb stores in-frame clones only, minus some. The sample has over 1.4 million clones; around 97% are singletons. The sequencing sample was made of naive CD4+ T cells sorted from blood. The receptor set was obtained from a man aged 30-40 years in good health. CDR3s include the opening cysteine and the closing phenylalanine or tryptophan. The D gene is left open where the match is weak. The size entry is marked missing in some rows and otherwise reads once, few, many or a size class.

d_gene,abundance,j_gene,v_gene,CDR3aa,CDR3nt
TRBD1,-,TRBJ1-4,TRBV29-1,CSARDRGNEKLFF,TGCAGCGCAAGGGACAGGGGAAATGAAAAACTGTTTTTT
-,-,TRBJ1-5,TRBV19,CASSQGAKQPQHF,TGTGCCAGTAGTCAGGGAGCAAAGCAGCCCCAGCATTTT
TRBD2,-,TRBJ2-7,TRBV9,CASSVDPAGGSKNEQYF,TGTGCCAGCAGCGTAGATCCGGCCGGCGGGAGTAAAAACGAGCAGTACTTC
-,-,TRBJ2-1,TRBV7-2,CASSLAPKKVQFF,TGTGCCAGCAGCTTAGCGCCTAAGAAGGTGCAGTTCTTC
-,-,TRBJ1-5,TRBV6-1,CASRLQGDQPQHF,TGTGCCAGCAGACTACAGGGTGATCAGCCCCAGCATTTT
-,-,TRBJ2-1,TRBV19,CASSRQGLRISYNEQFF,TGTGCCAGTAGTCGGCAGGGCCTTAGGATCTCCTACAATGAGCAGTTCTTC
-,-,TRBJ2-1,TRBV7-3,CASSTAIIQGGNEQFF,TGTGCCAGCAGCACCGCGATAATTCAAGGGGGCAATGAGCAGTTCTTC
-,-,TRBJ2-1,TRBV2,CASSFGGSSYNEQFF,TGTGCCAGCAGTTTTGGGGGTAGCTCCTACAATGAGCAGTTCTTC
TRBD2,-,TRBJ2-5,TRBV28,CASSLRLAGKETQYF,TGTGCCAGCAGTTTGAGGCTAGCGGGCAAAGAGACCCAGTACTTC
TRBD1,-,TRBJ2-3,TRBV15,CATSSFEGTDFTDTQYF,TGTGCCACCAGCAGCTTCGAAGGGACAGACTTCACAGATACGCAGTATTTT
TRBD1,-,TRBJ1-1,TRBV25-1,CASSDRVTEAFF,TGTGCCAGCAGCGACAGGGTGACTGAAGCTTTCTTT
-,-,TRBJ1-1,TRBV5-4,CASSRSAANTEAFF,TGTGCCAGCAGCCGTAGTGCGGCGAACACTGAAGCTTTCTTT
-,-,TRBJ2-2,TRBV5-8,CASSLVLSNTGELFF,TGTGCCAGCAGCTTGGTCCTCAGTAACACCGGGGAGCTGTTTTTT
-,-,TRBJ1-4,TRBV4-1,CASSQGGKLFF,TGCGCCAGCAGCCAAGGTGGAAAACTGTTTTTT
TRBD1,-,TRBJ1-1,TRBV5-4,CASSFPGQGMGAFF,TGTGCCAGCAGCTTCCCGGGACAGGGGATGGGAGCTTTCTTT
TRBD2,once,TRBJ2-7,TRBV2,CASSDGTSGAYEQYF,TGTGCCAGCAGTGATGGTACTAGCGGGGCCTACGAGCAGTACTTC
TRBD2,-,TRBJ2-3,TRBV7-2,CASSRITSGVSTDTQYF,TGTGCCAGCAGCCGAATTACTAGCGGGGTTAGCACAGATACGCAGTATTTT
-,once,TRBJ1-1,TRBV2,CASRLPGASSEIAFF,TGTGCCAGCAGGCTCCCGGGAGCCTCGAGCGAGATTGCTTTCTTT
-,-,TRBJ1-1,TRBV9,CASSFRGLPNTEAFF,TGTGCCAGCAGCTTCCGGGGGTTACCGAACACTGAAGCTTTCTTT
-,-,TRBJ1-1,TRBV27,CASSPGGTGGAFF,TGTGCCAGCAGCCCAGGTGGTACTGGGGGGGCTTTCTTT
TRBD2,-,TRBJ2-2,TRBV18,CASSPLAGTSGTGELFF,TGTGCCAGCTCACCACTTGCCGGGACTAGCGGAACCGGGGAGCTGTTTTTT
TRBD1,-,TRBJ2-1,TRBV7-3,CASSSGGSYNEQFF,TGTGCCAGCAGCTCAGGGGGTTCCTACAATGAGCAGTTCTTC
TRBD2,-,TRBJ2-3,TRBV9,CASSVGGLAGVSETQYF,TGTGCCAGCAGCGTAGGGGGACTAGCGGGAGTTTCGGAGACGCAGTATTTT
TRBD1,-,TRBJ2-3,TRBV18,CASSLPGTGATDTQYF,TGTGCCAGCTCACTACCCGGGACAGGGGCAACAGATACGCAGTATTTT
-,-,TRBJ1-1,TRBV28,CASAFGRNLNTEAFF,TGTGCCAGCGCCTTCGGGAGAAACTTGAACACTGAAGCTTTCTTT
-,-,TRBJ2-7,TRBV7-9,CASSPGTQVYEQYF,TGTGCCAGCAGCCCCGGGACCCAGGTTTACGAGCAGTACTTC
TRBD2,-,TRBJ2-5,TRBV19,CASSGGSETQYF,TGTGCCAGTAGTGGCGGGAGTGAGACCCAGTACTTC
-,-,TRBJ2-3,TRBV6-5,CASSSPGGLTQYF,TGTGCCAGCAGTTCTCCCGGGGGCCTCACGCAGTATTTT
TRBD1,-,TRBJ2-5,TRBV29-1,CGSSDRGRETQYF,TGCGGGTCCTCGGACAGGGGGAGAGAGACCCAGTACTTC
TRBD1,-,TRBJ1-2,TRBV7-9,CASRATGAPNYGYTF,TGTGCCAGTCGTGCTACAGGGGCCCCCAACTATGGCTACACCTTC
-,-,TRBJ1-1,TRBV14,CASSQVVGRGDTEAFF,TGTGCCAGCAGCCAAGTTGTGGGAAGGGGGGACACTGAAGCTTTCTTT
TRBD1,-,TRBJ1-1,TRBV18,CASSPLQGTGGAGTAEAFF,TGTGCCAGCTCACCACTGCAAGGGACAGGGGGCGCTGGGACGGCTGAAGCTTTCTTT
TRBD1,-,TRBJ1-2,TRBV28,CASSSDRGDYGYTF,TGTGCCAGCAGTTCCGACAGGGGGGATTATGGCTACACCTTC
-,once,TRBJ2-7,TRBV6-5,CASSYSRGGGSEQYF,TGTGCCAGCAGTTACTCGAGAGGGGGTGGGTCCGAGCAGTACTTC
-,-,TRBJ2-1,TRBV5-1,CASSPSGLEQFF,TGCGCCAGCAGCCCCAGCGGACTAGAGCAGTTCTTC
-,once,TRBJ2-1,TRBV28,CASRTTSYNEQFF,TGTGCCAGCAGGACGACTAGCTACAATGAGCAGTTCTTC
-,once,TRBJ1-4,TRBV6-5,CASRGHAEKLFF,TGTGCCAGCAGGGGACACGCTGAAAAACTGTTTTTT
-,-,TRBJ2-7,TRBV7-9,CASSSRPGLTYEQYF,TGTGCCAGCAGCTCGCGGCCGGGACTCACCTACGAGCAGTACTTC
-,-,TRBJ2-5,TRBV6-7,CASSTSVRGQETQYF,TGTGCCAGCAGTACGAGTGTCCGGGGCCAAGAGACCCAGTACTTC
-,-,TRBJ2-5,TRBV20-1,CRADGEETQYF,TGCAGGGCGGACGGAGAAGAGACCCAGTACTTC
-,-,TRBJ1-1,TRBV6-1,CASLYRIGTEAFF,TGTGCCAGCCTATATCGGATTGGGACTGAAGCTTTCTTT
-,-,TRBJ1-4,TRBV5-5,CASSPVGTNEKLFF,TGTGCCAGCAGCCCCGTTGGAACTAATGAAAAACTGTTTTTT
TRBD2,-,TRBJ2-1,TRBV7-6,CASSFLPVAGFSNEQFF,TGTGCCAGCAGCTTTCTGCCAGTAGCGGGATTTTCGAATGAGCAGTTCTTC
TRBD1,-,TRBJ2-7,TRBV7-2,CASSLARDRGWYEQYF,TGTGCCAGCAGCTTAGCTCGGGACAGGGGATGGTACGAGCAGTACTTC
TRBD1,-,TRBJ2-5,TRBV5-1,CASSSDRRQETQYF,TGCGCCAGCAGCTCGGACAGGAGGCAAGAGACCCAGTACTTC
-,once,TRBJ1-5,TRBV27,CASSFSGVGNQPQHF,TGTGCCAGCAGTTTCTCAGGGGTTGGGAATCAGCCCCAGCATTTT
TRBD2,-,TRBJ2-1,TRBV19,CASSIEGGRFYNEQFF,TGTGCCAGTAGTATAGAGGGCGGGAGGTTCTACAATGAGCAGTTCTTC
TRBD2,-,TRBJ2-1,TRBV5-6,CASSAPRTSGTYEQFF,TGTGCCAGCAGCGCCCCCCGGACTAGCGGGACCTATGAGCAGTTCTTC
-,-,TRBJ2-5,TRBV11-3,CASSLRVGQQETQYF,TGTGCCAGCAGCCTTCGGGTGGGGCAACAAGAGACCCAGTACTTC